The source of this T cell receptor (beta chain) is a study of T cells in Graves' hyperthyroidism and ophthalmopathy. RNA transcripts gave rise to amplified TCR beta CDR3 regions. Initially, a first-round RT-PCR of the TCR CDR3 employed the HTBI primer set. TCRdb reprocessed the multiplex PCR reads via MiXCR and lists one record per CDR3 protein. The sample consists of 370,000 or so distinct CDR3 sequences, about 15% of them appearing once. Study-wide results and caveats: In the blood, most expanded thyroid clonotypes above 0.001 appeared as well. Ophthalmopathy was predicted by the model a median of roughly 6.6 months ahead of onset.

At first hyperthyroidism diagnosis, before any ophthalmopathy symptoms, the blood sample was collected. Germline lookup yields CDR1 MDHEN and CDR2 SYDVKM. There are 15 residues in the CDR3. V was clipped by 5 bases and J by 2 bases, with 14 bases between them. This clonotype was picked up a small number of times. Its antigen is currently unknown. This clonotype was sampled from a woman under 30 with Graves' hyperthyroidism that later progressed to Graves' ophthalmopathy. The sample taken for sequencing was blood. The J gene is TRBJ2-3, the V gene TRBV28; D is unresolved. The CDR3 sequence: CASSPFPSLTDTQYF. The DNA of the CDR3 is TGTGCCAGCAGTCCCTTTCCCTCCCTCACAGATACGCAGTATTTT.